One and the same sample provided the 6 T cell receptor beta chains below, sequenced in a study of shared clonotypes between healthy human individuals. Produced via immunoSEQ multiplex PCR; TCRdb's table is partial and in-frame only. The sample contains 850,000 to 1,200,000 clones, around 76% of which appear only once. The sequenced sample was memory CD4+ T cells sorted from blood. Subset reported: CD45RA-negative fraction. These receptors originate from a man in his late teens or twenties in good health.

The chain carries TRBV28 and TRBJ1-5; 9 bases are shared with TRBD1. The CDR3 sequence is 13 residues long. Germline values: CDR1 MDHEN, CDR2 SYDVKM. V shed 11 bases, J shed 6 bases, and the junction held 8 bases outside the gene matches. CDR3 amino acids: CAAGTGFSQPQHF. The CDR3 nucleotides are TGTGCCGCCGGGACAGGGTTCAGTCAGCCCCAGCATTTT.

This sequence joins TRBV10-3 and TRBJ1-2; no firm D call. Germline CDR1 and CDR2: ENHRY and SYGVKD. The CDR3 sequence is 15 residues long. Deletions cut 0 bases from V and 2 bases from J, with 10 bases between. CDR3 sequence reads: CAISESLIPNYGYTF. In nucleotides, the CDR3 is TGTGCCATCAGTGAGTCGTTGATCCCGAACTATGGCTACACCTTC.

The J gene is TRBJ2-5, the V gene TRBV18; 8 bases map to TRBD1. Trimming at V came to 0 bases and at J to 5 bases, leaving 5 bases not matched to a gene. The CDR3 is 15 residues long. The germline V gene encodes CDR1 KGHSH and CDR2 LQKENI. CDR3 DNA sequence: TGTGCCAGCTCACCACCGATCGGACAGGGTGAGACCCAGTACTTC. Translating it yields CASSPPIGQGETQYF.

About this clone: The sample contains more than one DNA sequence encoding this CDR3. V gene TRBV11-2 combines with J gene TRBJ2-6; unclear D gene. The germline CDR1 and CDR2 sequences are SGHAT and FQNNGV. CDR3 length: 16 amino acids. V was clipped by 0 bases and J by 2 bases, with 8 bases between them. CDR3 region: CASSLDRVPGANVLTF. Here the CDR3 DNA reads TGTGCCAGCAGCTTAGATAGGGTCCCTGGGGCCAACGTCCTGACTTTC.

This clone was counted between two and nine times. The gene calls are TRBV2 and TRBJ2-1, with D maybe TRBD2 (7 bases). Germline-derived CDR1 and CDR2 are SNHLY and FYNNEI. The V end was cut by 2 bases, the J end by 8 bases, with 16 bases between. CDR3 length: 15 residues. The CDR3 loop is CASSELGGGAYEQFF. As DNA, the CDR3 is TGTGCCAGCAGTGAACTTGGGGGGGGCGCGTATGAGCAGTTCTTC.

The chain carries TRBV5-4 and TRBJ2-3; the match to TRBD2 covers 8 bases. The trim removed 4 bases at V and 2 bases at J, leaving 3 bases unmatched. CDR3 length: 14 amino acids. The V gene's germline CDR1 is SGHNT and CDR2 YYREEE (reference sequence). The CDR3 coding sequence is TGTGCCAGCAGCGACGGGGGGGCCACAGATACGCAGTATTTT. This gives the protein CASSDGGATDTQYF.